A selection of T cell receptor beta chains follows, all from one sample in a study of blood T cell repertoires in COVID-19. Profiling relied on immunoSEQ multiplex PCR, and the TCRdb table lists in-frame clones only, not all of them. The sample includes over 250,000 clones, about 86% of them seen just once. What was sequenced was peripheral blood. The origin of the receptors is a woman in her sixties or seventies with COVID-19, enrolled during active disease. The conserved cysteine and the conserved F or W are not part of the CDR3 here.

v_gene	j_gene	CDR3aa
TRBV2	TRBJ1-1	ASSFSETEAF
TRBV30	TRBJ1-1	AWTPGQMNTEAF
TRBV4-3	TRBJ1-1	ASRIYGTGATEAF
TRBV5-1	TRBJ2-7	ASSPGGTGDYEQY
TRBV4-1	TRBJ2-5	ASSQDRGVVIETQY
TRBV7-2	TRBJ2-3	ASSTSAGGTDTQY
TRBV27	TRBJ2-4	ASSYLPGGAVKNIQY
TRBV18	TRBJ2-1	ASSPPTAGVDNEQF
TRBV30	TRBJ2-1	AWSVGLREPEEQF
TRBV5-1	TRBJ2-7	ASSLSGGYYEQY
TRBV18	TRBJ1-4	ASSPPGQGTNEKLF
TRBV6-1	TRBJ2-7	ASSEGGGQQY
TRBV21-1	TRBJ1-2	ASRGGPGQISV
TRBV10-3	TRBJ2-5	AISPGLAGQETQY
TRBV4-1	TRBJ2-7	ASSQEGPSGGGEQY
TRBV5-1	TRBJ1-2	ASSLLDSGLNYGYT